The clone carrying this T cell receptor beta chain was seen only a few times. Its cognate antigen is unknown. TCRdb fed the reads into MiXCR, producing one record per CDR3 protein. In the table there are around 99,000 distinct CDR3 sequences, about 30% of which are singletons. Germline-derived CDR1 and CDR2 are LNHDA and SQIVND (reference sequence). CDR3 length: 15 residues. Trimming removed 3 bases from V and 1 base from J, with 10 bases in between. The data stem from a study of T cell repertoires in cytomegalovirus infection. For the study at large: Both a matching HLA type and CMV infection were indicated by public TCR beta signatures. Broader study findings: Clonotypes of TCR beta that were HLA-C-restricted and CMV-specific dominated the ex vivo response.

The material sequenced was CD8+ T cells from cultured PBMCs, taken from culture after CMV antigen stimulation. The chain recombines TRBV19 with TRBJ1-5; D gene ambiguous. The TCR originated in a human donor in good health (CMV status not recorded). Some clones in this sample may be carry-over from other donors' samples. CDR3 protein: CASSIGERSNQPQHF. The CDR3 DNA reads as TGTGCCAGTAGTATCGGGGAGAGGAGCAATCAGCCCCAGCATTTT.